Relative to its sample, the clone carrying this TCR beta chain is medium-sized. Clones were read by immunoSEQ multiplex PCR, and TCRdb kept only the in-frame ones, dropping some. The repertoire has tens of thousands of clones, 74% of them found once; the top ten carry roughly a tenth. The CDR3 loop spans 14 amino acids. The sample is drawn from a study of STAT5B mutations in CD4+ large granular lymphocyte leukemia. The genes are TRBV21-1 and TRBJ1-1. TRBV21-1 is termed a pseudogene. The sequence came from a human donor in good health. Sequencing was done on a sample of CD4+ T cells from blood buffy coats. In DNA, the CDR3 is TGTGCCAGCAGCCCCCGGGAGGGGGGCACTGAAGCTTTCTTT. Amino acid sequence: CASSPREGGTEAFF.